The present TCR beta chain was sequenced within a study of ipilimumab plus nivolumab after autologous stem cell transplantation. Looking at the study overall: Patients received a median of roughly five ipilimumab and 8 nivolumab doses. The myeloma group: high-risk transplant-naive, or relapse within 3 years after first autologous transplant.

Generated by immunoSEQ multiplex PCR, the TCRdb table keeps only in-frame clones and is missing some. The sample consists of fewer than 15,000 clones, about 77% of them appearing once. Germline V gene data show CDR1 as SGHVS and CDR2 as FQNEAQ. This CDR3 is built from 16 residues. V lost 2 bases and J lost 3, with 15 bases in between. The material sequenced was PBMCs, taken in a trial of ipilimumab plus nivolumab as post-transplant consolidation. The TCR originated in a male donor with multiple myeloma. The gene calls are TRBV7-8 and TRBJ2-3; TRBD1 might be the D (7 bases). The CDR3, as DNA: TGTGCCAGCAGCTTAAGCCCTTCAGGGGGGACAGATACGCAGTATTTT. Encoded protein: CASSLSPSGGTDTQYF.